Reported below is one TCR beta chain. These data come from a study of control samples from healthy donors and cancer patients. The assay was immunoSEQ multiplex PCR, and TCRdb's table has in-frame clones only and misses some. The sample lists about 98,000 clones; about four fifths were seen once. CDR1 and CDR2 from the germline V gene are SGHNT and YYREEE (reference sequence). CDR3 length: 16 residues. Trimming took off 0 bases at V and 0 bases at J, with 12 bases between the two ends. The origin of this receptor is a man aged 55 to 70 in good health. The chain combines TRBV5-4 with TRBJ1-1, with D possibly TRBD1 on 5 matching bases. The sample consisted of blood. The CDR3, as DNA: TGTGCCAGCAGCTTGGGGGGCGCGCAGGTGAACACTGAAGCTTTCTTT. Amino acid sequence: CASSLGGAQVNTEAFF.